These T cell receptor beta chains were read from a single sample in a study of blood T cell repertoires in COVID-19. Some clones are missing from TCRdb's copy, which holds only in-frame ones; the method was immunoSEQ multiplex PCR. The sample lists fewer than 60,000 clones; roughly 90% were seen once. The sequencing input was peripheral blood. The source of these receptors is a human donor in a cohort sampled during active COVID-19. Both conserved end residues are part of each CDR3. The D gene is left open where the match is weak. Only part of the rows carry a size: once, few, many, or a class if the clone is expanded.

size	D	V	J	DNA	CDR3
-	TRBD1	TRBV10-3	TRBJ1-2	TGTGCCATCAGTGAAGGACAGGGAAGTGGCTACACCTTC	CAISEGQGSGYTF
-	TRBD1	TRBV4-1	TRBJ2-2	TGCGCCAGCAGCCAATGGCAGGGGGCGGCCGGGGAGCTGTTTTTT	CASSQWQGAAGELFF
-	TRBD2	TRBV3-1/TRBV3-2	TRBJ2-5	TGTGCCAGCAGCCAAGCGGGGGGGCAAGAGACCCAGTACTTC	CASSQAGGQETQYF
-	TRBD2	TRBV2	TRBJ2-2	TGTGCCAGCAGTTCCCGTAGCGGGGGGCACACCGGGGAGCTGTTTTTT	CASSSRSGGHTGELFF
once	-	TRBV11-3	TRBJ1-6	TGTGCCAGCAGCAAGGAGAATTCACCCCTCCACTTT	CASSKENSPLHF
-	-	TRBV4-1	TRBJ2-7	TGCGCCAGCAGCCAAGATTCCGACGAGCAGTACTTC	CASSQDSDEQYF
-	TRBD1	TRBV3-1/TRBV3-2	TRBJ1-5	TGTGCCAGCAGCCAGGTGGGACAGGGTAGCAATCAGCCCCAGCATTTT	CASSQVGQGSNQPQHF
-	-	TRBV5-1	TRBJ2-3	TGCGCCAGTACTACGGGGGGCCCCACAGATACGCAGTATTTT	CASTTGGPTDTQYF
-	-	TRBV6-6	TRBJ2-3	TGTGCCAGCAGTTGGCCCAGTAGCACAGATACGCAGTATTTT	CASSWPSSTDTQYF
-	TRBD1	TRBV6-5	TRBJ2-7	TGTGCCACCGGGACAGGACCCTACGAGCAGTACTTC	CATGTGPYEQYF
once	TRBD1	TRBV12-5	TRBJ1-3	TGTGCTACCCAGGGGGCGGTCGGAAACACCATATATTTT	CATQGAVGNTIYF
-	TRBD1	TRBV27	TRBJ1-5	TGTGCCAGCAGTTTATCCGGGACAGGGGGGCATCAGCCCCAGCATTTT	CASSLSGTGGHQPQHF
-	-	TRBV27	TRBJ2-1	TGTGCCAGCAGTTCTTTTCGGGGGGCTTACAATGAGCAGTTCTTC	CASSSFRGAYNEQFF
-	TRBD2	TRBV9	TRBJ2-1	TGCGCCAGCAGCAGCTCCGCGGGGGGGGCCATTGAGCAGTTCTTC	CASSSSAGGAIEQFF
-	-	TRBV7-3	TRBJ1-2	TGTGCCAGCAGCCCATACGCGGGCATGGTTGGTGGCTACACCTTC	CASSPYAGMVGGYTF
few	-	TRBV4-3	TRBJ2-3	TGCGCCAGCAGCCAAGAATGGCTAGCCCCTAGCACAGATACGCAGTATTTT	CASSQEWLAPSTDTQYF
-	-	TRBV4-2	TRBJ2-3	TGTGCCAGCAGCCAAGATGGTCCCAGGGCAGATACGCAGTATTTT	CASSQDGPRADTQYF
-	-	TRBV6-5	TRBJ1-6	TGTGCCAGCATTTCAGAATATAATTCACCCCTCCACTTT	CASISEYNSPLHF
-	-	TRBV5-1	TRBJ1-3	TGCGCCAGCAGCTCGGATTCGGGGGGAAACACCATATATTTT	CASSSDSGGNTIYF
-	-	TRBV4-3	TRBJ2-1	TGCGCCAGCAGCCAAGATTTCCGACAGCTACTTAATGAGCAGTTCTTC	CASSQDFRQLLNEQFF
-	-	TRBV4-1	TRBJ2-2	TGCGCCAGCAGCCAAGGTCCGGGCAGGGTGAAGGAGCTGTTTTTT	CASSQGPGRVKELFF
-	-	TRBV4-1	TRBJ1-2	TGCGCCAGCAGCCAGCCCACCGCGGGAGGGTCTGGCTACACCTTC	CASSQPTAGGSGYTF
-	TRBD1	TRBV18	TRBJ2-2	TGTGCCAGCTCACCTAAACAGGGGGCGTCGGGAGACACCGGGGAGCTGTTTTTT	CASSPKQGASGDTGELFF
-	TRBD1	TRBV9	TRBJ1-5	TGTGCCAGCAGCCCAGAGGGGACAGGTGTTAGGCCCCAGCATTTT	CASSPEGTGVRPQHF
few	TRBD1	TRBV27	TRBJ1-1	TGTGCCAGCAGGGGACAGCCGAACACTGAAGCTTTCTTT	CASRGQPNTEAFF
-	TRBD1	TRBV6-5	TRBJ2-7	TGTGCCAGCAGCTATGGGGACAGGGGGCGCCACGAGCAGTACTTC	CASSYGDRGRHEQYF
-	-	TRBV27	TRBJ2-7	TGTGCCAGCTCATACAGGGTGGGACCCGTGGGGTACTCCTACGAGCAGTACTTC	CASSYRVGPVGYSYEQYF
-	TRBD1	TRBV27	TRBJ1-4	TGTGCCAGCAGAGGACAGGGGACTAATGAAAAACTGTTTTTT	CASRGQGTNEKLFF
-	-	TRBV6-6	TRBJ1-2	TGTGCCAGCAGACTTCCGGGAGGCGGCTACACCTTC	CASRLPGGGYTF
-	TRBD2	TRBV3-1/TRBV3-2	TRBJ2-7	TGTGCCAGCAGCCAAGTCCTTAGCGGGTCTTACGAGCAGTACTTC	CASSQVLSGSYEQYF
-	-	TRBV7-8	TRBJ2-3	TGTGCCAGCAGCTTAGTGGAGGGGGCTTGGGCAGATACGCAGTATTTT	CASSLVEGAWADTQYF
-	-	TRBV11-2	TRBJ2-7	TGTGCCAGCAGCTTAGAAGGTGGGGGGAACTACGAGCAGTACTTC	CASSLEGGGNYEQYF
-	TRBD1	TRBV6-6	TRBJ1-1	TGTGCCAGCAGCCACCCGGACAGGGTGGGAAACACTGAAGCTTTCTTT	CASSHPDRVGNTEAFF
-	-	TRBV4-1	TRBJ1-1	TGCGCCACCGGCCAGGGAGTAGGTACTGAAGCTTTCTTT	CATGQGVGTEAFF
-	TRBD1	TRBV30	TRBJ1-2	TGTGCCTGGAGTCCGGGACAGGGGTATGGCTACACCTTC	CAWSPGQGYGYTF
-	TRBD1	TRBV6-2/TRBV6-3	TRBJ2-1	TGTGCCAGCAGTAGACAGGGGGCTGTCGGTATCAATGAGCAGTTCTTC	CASSRQGAVGINEQFF
-	-	TRBV19	TRBJ2-3	TGTGCCAGTAGTATCAACTGGGATACGCAGTATTTT	CASSINWDTQYF
-	TRBD2	TRBV10-2	TRBJ2-7	TGCGCCAGCAGTGAGTCTGGACTAGCGGGGGGTCTCTACGAGCAGTACTTC	CASSESGLAGGLYEQYF
-	-	TRBV12-3/TRBV12-4	TRBJ1-1	TGTGCCAGCAGCGACGCGGGGGAAGCTTTCTTT	CASSDAGEAFF
few	-	TRBV6-5	TRBJ1-5	TGTGCCAGCCAAGGGGTCGTCGGTCAGCCCCAGCATTTT	CASQGVVGQPQHF
once	-	TRBV10-3	TRBJ1-1	TGTGCCATCAGTGCGCAGGGCGGGGGTTTAACGAACACTGAAGCTTTCTTT	CAISAQGGGLTNTEAFF
-	TRBD1	TRBV19	TRBJ1-2	TGTGCCAGTAGTATCAACGGCCCTTCTTACAGGGGGAGCTATGGCTACACCTTC	CASSINGPSYRGSYGYTF